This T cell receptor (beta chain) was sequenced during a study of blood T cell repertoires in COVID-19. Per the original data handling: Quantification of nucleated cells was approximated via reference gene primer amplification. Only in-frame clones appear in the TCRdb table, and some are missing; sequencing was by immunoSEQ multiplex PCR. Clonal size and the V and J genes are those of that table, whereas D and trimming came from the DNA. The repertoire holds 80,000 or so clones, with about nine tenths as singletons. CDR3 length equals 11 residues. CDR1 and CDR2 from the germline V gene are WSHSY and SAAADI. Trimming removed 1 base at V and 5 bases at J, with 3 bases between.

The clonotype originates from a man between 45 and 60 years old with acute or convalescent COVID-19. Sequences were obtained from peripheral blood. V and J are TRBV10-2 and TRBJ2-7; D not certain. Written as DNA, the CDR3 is TGCGCCAGCAGTGAGTACAACGAGCAGTACTTC. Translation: CASSEYNEQYF.